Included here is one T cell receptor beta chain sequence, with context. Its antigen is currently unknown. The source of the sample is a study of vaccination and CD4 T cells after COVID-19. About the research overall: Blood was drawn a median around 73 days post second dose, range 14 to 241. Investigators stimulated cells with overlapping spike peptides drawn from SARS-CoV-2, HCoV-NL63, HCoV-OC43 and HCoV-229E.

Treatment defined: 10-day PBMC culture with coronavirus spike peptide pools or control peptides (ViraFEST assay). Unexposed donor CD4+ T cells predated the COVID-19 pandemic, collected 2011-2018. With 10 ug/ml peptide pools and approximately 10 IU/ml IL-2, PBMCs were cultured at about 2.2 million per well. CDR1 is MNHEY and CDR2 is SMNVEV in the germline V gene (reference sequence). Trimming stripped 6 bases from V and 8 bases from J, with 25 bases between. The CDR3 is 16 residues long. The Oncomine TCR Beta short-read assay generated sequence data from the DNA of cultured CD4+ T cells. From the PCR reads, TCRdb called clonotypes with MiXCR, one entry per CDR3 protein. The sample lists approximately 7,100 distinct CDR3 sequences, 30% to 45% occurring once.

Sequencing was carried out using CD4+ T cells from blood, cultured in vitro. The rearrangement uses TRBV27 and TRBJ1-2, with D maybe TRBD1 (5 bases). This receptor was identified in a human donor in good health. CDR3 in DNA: TGTGCCAGCAGGAACCTTAGGGGCTTGAGTGTGTACGGCTACACCTTC. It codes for CASRNLRGLSVYGYTF.